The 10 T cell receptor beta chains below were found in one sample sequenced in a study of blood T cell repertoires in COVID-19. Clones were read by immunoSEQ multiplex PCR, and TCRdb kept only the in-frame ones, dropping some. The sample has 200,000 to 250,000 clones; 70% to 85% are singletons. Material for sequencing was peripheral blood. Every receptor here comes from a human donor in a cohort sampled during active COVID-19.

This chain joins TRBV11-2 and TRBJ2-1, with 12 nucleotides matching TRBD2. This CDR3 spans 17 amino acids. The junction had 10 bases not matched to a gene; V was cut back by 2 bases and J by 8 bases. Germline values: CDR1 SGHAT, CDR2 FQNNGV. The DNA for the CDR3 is TGTGCCAGCAGCTTAACCCTAGCGGGAGGGCCGGGCGATGAGCAGTTCTTC. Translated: CASSLTLAGGPGDEQFF. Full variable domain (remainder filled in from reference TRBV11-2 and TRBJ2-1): EAGVAQSPRYKIIEKRQSVAFWCNPISGHATLYWYQQILGQGPKLLIQFQNNGVVDDSQLPKDRFSAERLKGVDSTLKIQPAKLEDSAVYLCASSLTLAGGPGDEQFFGPGTRLTVL.

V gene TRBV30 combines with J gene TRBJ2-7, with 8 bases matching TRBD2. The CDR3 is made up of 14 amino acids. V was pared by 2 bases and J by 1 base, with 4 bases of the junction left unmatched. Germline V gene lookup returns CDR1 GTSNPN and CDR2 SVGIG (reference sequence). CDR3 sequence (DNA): TGTGCCTGGAGTTCTGGACTAGCTTCCTACGAGCAGTACTTC. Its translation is CAWSSGLASYEQYF.

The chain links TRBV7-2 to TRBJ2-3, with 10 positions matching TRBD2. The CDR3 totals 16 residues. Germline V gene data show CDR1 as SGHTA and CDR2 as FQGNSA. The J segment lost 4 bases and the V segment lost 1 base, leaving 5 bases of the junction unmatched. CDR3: CASSLGSSGSADTQYF. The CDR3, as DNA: TGTGCCAGCAGCTTAGGGTCTAGCGGGAGTGCAGATACGCAGTATTTT.

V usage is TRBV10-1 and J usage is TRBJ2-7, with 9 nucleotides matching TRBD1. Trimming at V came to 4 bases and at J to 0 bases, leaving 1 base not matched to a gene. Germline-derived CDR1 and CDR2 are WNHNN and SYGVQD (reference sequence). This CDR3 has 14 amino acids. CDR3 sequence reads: CASSAGQGSYEQYF. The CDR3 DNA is TGCGCCAGCAGTGCGGGACAGGGCTCCTACGAGCAGTACTTC.

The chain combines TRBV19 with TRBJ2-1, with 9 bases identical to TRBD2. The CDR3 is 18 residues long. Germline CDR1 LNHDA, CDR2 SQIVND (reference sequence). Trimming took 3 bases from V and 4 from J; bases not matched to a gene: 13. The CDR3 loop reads CASSMLAGTPTEYNEQFF. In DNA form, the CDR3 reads TGTGCCAGTAGTATGCTAGCGGGGACCCCAACCGAATACAATGAGCAGTTCTTC.

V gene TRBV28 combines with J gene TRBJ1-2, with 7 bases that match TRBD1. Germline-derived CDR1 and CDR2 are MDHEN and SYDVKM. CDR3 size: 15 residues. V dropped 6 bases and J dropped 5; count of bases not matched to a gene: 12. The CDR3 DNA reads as TGTGCCAGCAGGCAGCGGACAGGTAGTGGTTATGGCTACACCTTC. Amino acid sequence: CASRQRTGSGYGYTF.

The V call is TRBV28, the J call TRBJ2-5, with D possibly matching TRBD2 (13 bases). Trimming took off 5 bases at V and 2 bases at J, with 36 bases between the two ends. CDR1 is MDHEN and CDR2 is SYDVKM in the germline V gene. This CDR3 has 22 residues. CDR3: CASSRGQGAITSGREQQETQYF. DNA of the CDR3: TGTGCCAGCAGTCGGGGACAGGGGGCGATTACTAGCGGGAGGGAACAACAAGAGACCCAGTACTTC. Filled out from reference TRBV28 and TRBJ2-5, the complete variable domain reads DVKVTQSSRYLVKRTGEKVFLECVQDMDHENMFWYRQDPGLGLRLIYFSYDVKMKEKGDIPEGYSVSREKKERFSLILESASTNQTSMYLCASSRGQGAITSGREQQETQYFGPGTRLLVL.

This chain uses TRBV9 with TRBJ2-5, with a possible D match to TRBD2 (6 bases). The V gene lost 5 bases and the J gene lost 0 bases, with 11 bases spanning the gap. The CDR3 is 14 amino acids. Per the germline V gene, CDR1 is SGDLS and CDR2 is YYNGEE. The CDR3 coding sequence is TGTGCCAGCAGTGGAGGGTCCTACCAAGAGACCCAGTACTTC. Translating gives CASSGGSYQETQYF. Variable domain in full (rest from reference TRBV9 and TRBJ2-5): DSGVTQTPKHLITATGQRVTLRCSPRSGDLSVYWYQQSLDQGLQFLIQYYNGEERAKGNILERFSAQQFPDLHSELNLSSLELGDSALYFCASSGGSYQETQYFGPGTRLLVL.

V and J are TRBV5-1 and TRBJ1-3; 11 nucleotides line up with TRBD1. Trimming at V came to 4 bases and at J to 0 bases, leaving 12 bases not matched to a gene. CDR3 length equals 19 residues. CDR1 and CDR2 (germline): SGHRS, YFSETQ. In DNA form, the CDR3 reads TGCGCCAGCAGCCTATTAGCCGGGACAGGGGGAAGCTCTGGAAACACCATATATTTT. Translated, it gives CASSLLAGTGGSSGNTIYF. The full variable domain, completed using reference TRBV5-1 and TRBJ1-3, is KAGVTQTPRYLIKTRGQQVTLSCSPISGHRSVSWYQQTPGQGLQFLFEYFSETQRNKGNFPGRFSGRQFSNSRSEMNVSTLELGDSALYLCASSLLAGTGGSSGNTIYFGEGSWLTVV.

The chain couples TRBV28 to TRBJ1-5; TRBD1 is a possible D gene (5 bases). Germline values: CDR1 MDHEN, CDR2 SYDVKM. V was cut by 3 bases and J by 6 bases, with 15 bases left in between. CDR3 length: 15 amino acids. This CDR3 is CASSFDSSRIQPQHF. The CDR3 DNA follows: TGTGCCAGCAGTTTTGACAGTTCCCGAATTCAGCCCCAGCATTTT.